This TCR beta chain was identified in a study of tumor-infiltrating lymphocytes in primary liver carcinoma. At the level of the study: Among the tumors, stages were T1-T3 N0M0 and sizes roughly 4 to 10 cm.

Total RNA (around 500 ng) served as template for TCR beta cDNA synthesis primed by a constant-region primer. Three nested multiplex PCR rounds of slightly modified ARM-PCR generated TCR beta libraries. Forward primers for TRBV1-TRBV30 and a C-beta reverse primer served the first two PCR rounds, at about 10 cycles each. TCRdb re-called the multiplex PCR reads through MiXCR, storing one row per CDR3 protein. This sample has 99,000 or so distinct CDR3 sequences, with more than 65% found just once. Notes on this clonotype: Compared with germline, one end of the junction differs, possibly owing to a read error.

The germline CDR1 and CDR2 sequences are SGHAT and FQNNGV. The length of the CDR3 is 16 residues. The tissue used was unsorted bulk material of about 19-33 mg. RNA and DNA were co-extracted from it with the AllPrep DNA/RNA mini kit. Primary liver carcinoma in the patients was surgically resected. Over 85% viable tumor cells were present in every tumor sample. The clonotype comes from a woman aged 55-70 years with primary liver carcinoma and hepatitis B virus infection. The chain employs TRBV11-2 and TRBJ2-7; 10 positions agree with TRBD2. Material for sequencing was liver tumor tissue from sampling region 5. Subset defined: tumor region T5, tumor centre. The CDR3 protein is CASNLGRLAGVVEEYF. The CDR3 bases are TGTGCCAGCAACTTAGGCCGTCTAGCGGGAGTTGTCGAGGAGTACTTC. The variable domain in full, with the rest retrieved from reference TRBV11-2 and TRBJ2-7, is EAGVAQSPRYKIIEKRQSVAFWCNPISGHATLYWYQQILGQGPKLLIQFQNNGVVDDSQLPKDRFSAERLKGVDSTLKIQPAKLEDSAVYLCASNLGRLAGVVEEYFGPGTRLTVT.